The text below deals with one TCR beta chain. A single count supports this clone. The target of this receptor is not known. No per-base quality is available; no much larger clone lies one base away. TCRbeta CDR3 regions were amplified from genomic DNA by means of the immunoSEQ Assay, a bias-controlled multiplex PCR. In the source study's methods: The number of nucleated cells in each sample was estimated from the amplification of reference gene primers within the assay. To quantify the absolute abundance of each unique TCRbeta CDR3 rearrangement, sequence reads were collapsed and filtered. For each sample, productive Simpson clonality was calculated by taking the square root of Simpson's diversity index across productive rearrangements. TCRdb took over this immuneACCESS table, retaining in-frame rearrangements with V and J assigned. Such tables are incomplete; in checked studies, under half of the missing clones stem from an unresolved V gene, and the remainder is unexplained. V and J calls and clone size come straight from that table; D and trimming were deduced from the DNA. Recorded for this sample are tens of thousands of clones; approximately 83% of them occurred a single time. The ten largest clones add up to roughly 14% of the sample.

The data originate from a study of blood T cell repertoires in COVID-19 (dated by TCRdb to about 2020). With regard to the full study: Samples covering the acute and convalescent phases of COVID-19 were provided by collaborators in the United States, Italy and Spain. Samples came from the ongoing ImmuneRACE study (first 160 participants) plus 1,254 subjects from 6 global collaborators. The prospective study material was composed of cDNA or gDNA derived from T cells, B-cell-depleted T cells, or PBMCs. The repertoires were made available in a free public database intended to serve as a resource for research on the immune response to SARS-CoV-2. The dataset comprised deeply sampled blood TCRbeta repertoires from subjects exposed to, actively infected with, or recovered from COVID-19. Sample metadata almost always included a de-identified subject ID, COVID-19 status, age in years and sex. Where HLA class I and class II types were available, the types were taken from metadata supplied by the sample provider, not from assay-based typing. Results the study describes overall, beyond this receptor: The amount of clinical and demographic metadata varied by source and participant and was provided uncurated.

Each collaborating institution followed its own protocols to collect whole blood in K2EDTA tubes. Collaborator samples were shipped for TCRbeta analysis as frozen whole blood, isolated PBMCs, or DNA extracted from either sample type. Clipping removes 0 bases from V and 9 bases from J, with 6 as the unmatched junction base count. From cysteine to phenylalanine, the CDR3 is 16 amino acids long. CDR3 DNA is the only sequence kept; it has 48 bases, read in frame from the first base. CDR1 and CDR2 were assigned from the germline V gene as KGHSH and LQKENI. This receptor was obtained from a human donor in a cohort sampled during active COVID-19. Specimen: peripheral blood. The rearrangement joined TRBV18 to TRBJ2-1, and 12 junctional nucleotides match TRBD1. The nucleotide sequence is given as TGTGCCAGCTCACCACCCGGGACAGGGGGCGCGGGTGAGCAGTTCTTC. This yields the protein CASSPPGTGGAGEQFF.